This T cell receptor beta chain derives from a study of beta chain features in type 1 diabetes. General study findings and limits: Moderately but significantly shorter TCRB CDR3s were found in Type 1 diabetes patients in all four CD4+ subsets.

For this clone: What it recognizes is unknown.

Sequencing targeted expressed TCRB transcripts, as all isolated RNA had been reverse transcribed. Clones were sequenced by immunoSEQ multiplex PCR, and TCRdb holds only the in-frame ones, with some missing. The sample has some 270,000 clones; 8% are singletons. The purity of all sorted populations exceeded 98%. CDR3 length: 15 amino acids. The V segment lost 8 bases and the J segment 2 bases; nucleotides outside the gene matches: 8. From germline, CDR1 is MNHEY and CDR2 SVGAGI. The clonotype originates from a woman aged 18 to 35 in good health. The sample comprised central memory CD4+ T cells from blood. The chain links TRBV6-5 to TRBJ2-1, with TRBD2 matching 8 bases. For the CDR3, the DNA is TGTGCCAGCGCCGAAAGCGGGAGAGCCTACAATGAGCAGTTCTTC. This gives the protein CASAESGRAYNEQFF.